The rows below give T cell receptor beta chains drawn from one sample of a study of blood T cell repertoires in COVID-19. Method: immunoSEQ multiplex PCR; TCRdb's copy keeps in-frame clones and lacks some. This table holds fewer than 80,000 clones, around 80% found once. The sample taken for sequencing was peripheral blood. The receptor set was obtained from a woman aged 80 or over with acute or convalescent COVID-19. Each CDR3 is given with its conserved first and last residue.

v_call: TRBV30
j_call: TRBJ2-5
cdr3_aa: CAWGTGRTQETQYF

v_call: TRBV29-1
j_call: TRBJ1-1
cdr3_aa: CSVEWLDRERRRAFF

v_call: TRBV18
j_call: TRBJ2-6
cdr3_aa: CASSPSDRWVYSGANVLTF

v_call: TRBV6-2/TRBV6-3
j_call: TRBJ2-1
cdr3_aa: CASSYGGGLYNEQFF

v_call: TRBV18
j_call: TRBJ2-2
cdr3_aa: CASSPGLAGLTGELFF

v_call: TRBV3-1/TRBV3-2
j_call: TRBJ2-1
cdr3_aa: CASSPFTSGGYNEQFF

v_call: TRBV27
j_call: TRBJ2-1
cdr3_aa: CASSLVSPSSYNEQFF

v_call: TRBV5-8
j_call: TRBJ2-1
cdr3_aa: CASSPQAGSGAYNEQFF

v_call: TRBV5-6
j_call: TRBJ1-3
cdr3_aa: CASSLTQGGNTIYF

v_call: TRBV9
j_call: TRBJ2-1
cdr3_aa: CASSVETSVVGNEQFF